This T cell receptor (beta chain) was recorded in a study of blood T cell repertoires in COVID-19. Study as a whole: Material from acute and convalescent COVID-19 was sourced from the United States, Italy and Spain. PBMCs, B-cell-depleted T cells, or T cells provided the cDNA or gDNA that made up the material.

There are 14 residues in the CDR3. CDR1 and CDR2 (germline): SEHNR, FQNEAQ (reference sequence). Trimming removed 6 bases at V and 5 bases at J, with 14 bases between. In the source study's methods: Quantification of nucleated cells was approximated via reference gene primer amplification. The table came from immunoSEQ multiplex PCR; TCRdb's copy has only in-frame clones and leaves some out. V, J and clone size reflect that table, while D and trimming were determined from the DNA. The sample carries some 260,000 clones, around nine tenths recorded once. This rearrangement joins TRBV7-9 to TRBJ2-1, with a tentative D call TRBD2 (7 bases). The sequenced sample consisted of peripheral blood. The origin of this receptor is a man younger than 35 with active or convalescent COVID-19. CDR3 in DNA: TGTGCCAGCAGACCCAAGGGGGGGGACAATGAGCAGTTCTTC. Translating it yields CASRPKGGDNEQFF.